The 13 T cell receptor beta chains reported below all come from one sample, sequenced in a study of cytomegalovirus exposure and HLA in healthy donors. A multiplex PCR was run with 60 Vbeta primers and 13 Jbeta primers. Here immunoSEQ multiplex PCR was the method, and the copy in TCRdb shows in-frame clones only, minus some. The data hold around 150,000 clones, with about 70% observed a single time. The source material was PBMCs. Every receptor here comes from a male donor in good health and CMV-seronegative.

V gene TRBV4-3 combines with J gene TRBJ2-1, with 10 bases identical to TRBD2. This CDR3 has 15 residues. V shed 4 bases, J shed 9 bases, and the junction held 9 bases outside the gene matches. Germline V lookup: CDR1 LGHNA, CDR2 YSLEER. The CDR3: CASSPLAGVETEQFF. DNA of the CDR3: TGCGCCAGCAGCCCGCTAGCGGGAGTGGAGACTGAGCAGTTCTTC.

CDR3 sequence: CATRGLAGDVNEQFF. The CDR3 nucleotides are TGTGCCACAAGGGGACTAGCGGGGGATGTGAATGAGCAGTTCTTC. The chain is built from TRBV6-5 and TRBJ2-1; 14 bases are shared with TRBD2. J lost 7 bases, V lost 10 bases, and 9 bases had no gene match. Germline V gene data show CDR1 as MNHEY and CDR2 as SVGAGI. The CDR3 is 15 residues long.

This clone was detected a few times. This sequence joins TRBV7-9 and TRBJ1-4; D is perhaps TRBD1 (6 bases). The CDR3 extends over 14 amino acids. CDR1 is SEHNR, CDR2 FQNEAQ, per germline (reference sequence). V shed 6 bases and J shed 5 bases, with 13 bases lying between them. In DNA form, the CDR3 reads TGTGCCAGCAGTGCCACAGGGTGGAATGAAAAACTGTTTTTT. Translation: CASSATGWNEKLFF.

This clone was picked up one time. The chain joins TRBV7-8 to TRBJ2-6; a weak D match, TRBD1 (6 bases). Germline lookup yields CDR1 SGHVS and CDR2 FQNEAQ. The CDR3 spans 17 residues. Trimming took 5 bases from V and 2 from J, leaving 16 bases between them. The CDR3 loop is CASSRRTDSAGANVLTF. In DNA form, the CDR3 reads TGTGCCAGCAGCCGACGGACAGATTCTGCTGGGGCCAACGTCCTGACTTTC.

The chain combines TRBV11-1 with TRBJ1-1; D is unclear. The CDR3 extends over 13 amino acids. Germline values: CDR1 SGHAT, CDR2 FQDESV (reference sequence). The V and J ends lost 5 bases and 10 bases respectively, with 17 bases between them. CDR3 in amino acids: CASSLEGGGVAFF. In DNA, the CDR3 is TGTGCCAGCAGCCTAGAAGGCGGAGGAGTAGCTTTCTTT.

J is TRBJ1-5 and V is TRBV28, with 8 positions matching TRBD1. This CDR3 contains 16 residues. Germline V gives CDR1 MDHEN, CDR2 SYDVKM. J lost 1 base, V lost 5 bases, and 7 bases had no gene match. CDR3 nucleotide sequence: TGTGCCAGCAGTCCTAGGACAGGGATGAGCAATCAGCCCCAGCATTTT. As protein: CASSPRTGMSNQPQHF.

This clone was seen only once. The rearrangement uses TRBV5-4 and TRBJ2-5, with 8 bases identical to TRBD1. This CDR3 has 15 residues. V gave up 0 bases and J gave up 6 bases; unmatched junction bases: 7. Per the germline V gene, CDR1 is SGHNT and CDR2 is YYREEE (reference sequence). The chain's CDR3 is CASSLGRGRGKTQYF. The CDR3 DNA sequence: TGTGCCAGCAGCTTGGGCAGGGGGCGGGGAAAGACCCAGTACTTC. The variable domain in full, completed from reference TRBV5-4 and TRBJ2-5, reads ETGVTQSPTHLIKTRGQQVTLRCSSQSGHNTVSWYQQALGQGPQFIFQYYREEENGRGNFPPRFSGLQFPNYSSELNVNALELDDSALYLCASSLGRGRGKTQYFGPGTRLLVL.

The sample holds a few counts of this clone. In DNA, the CDR3 is TGTGCCAGCAGCTACCGGGACTTCGGGTACAATGAGCAGTTCTTC. It yields the protein CASSYRDFGYNEQFF. V and J are TRBV5-6 and TRBJ2-1, with D perhaps TRBD2 (6 bases). V was cut by 3 bases and J by 4 bases, with 14 bases left in between. The CDR3 contains 15 residues. Germline V gene sequence: CDR1 SGHDT, CDR2 YYEEEE.

The chain is built from TRBV9 and TRBJ1-3, with D uncertain. Germline V lookup: CDR1 SGDLS, CDR2 YYNGEE. V dropped 2 bases and J dropped 0 bases, with 15 bases sitting between them. The CDR3 is 17 residues long. CDR3 in amino acids: CASSVWAGLSSGNTIYF. CDR3 DNA: TGTGCCAGCAGCGTGTGGGCAGGCCTTTCCTCTGGAAACACCATATATTTT.

The V and J genes are TRBV4-2 and TRBJ1-1, with D unresolved. V dropped 5 bases and J dropped 3 bases, with 16 bases sitting between them. The CDR3 contains 15 residues. The V gene's germline CDR1 is LGHNA and CDR2 YNFKEQ. The CDR3 sequence is CASSLEEGGDTEAFF. For the CDR3, the DNA is TGTGCCAGCAGCTTGGAGGAGGGTGGAGACACTGAAGCTTTCTTT.

V gene TRBV10-3 combines with J gene TRBJ1-5; D gene ambiguous. The V end lost 0 bases, the J end lost 4 bases, and 4 bases lay between the germline ends. The CDR3 covers 13 residues. Germline V lookup: CDR1 ENHRY, CDR2 SYGVKD. The CDR3 is CAISESENQPQHF. The CDR3 DNA reads as TGTGCCATCAGTGAGTCAGAGAATCAGCCCCAGCATTTT.

V usage is TRBV27 and J usage is TRBJ1-1; D perhaps matches TRBD1 (5 bases). This CDR3 contains 15 residues. The germline V and J ends were trimmed by 0 bases and 4 bases, with 12 bases remaining between them. Germline V gives CDR1 MNHEY, CDR2 SMNVEV (reference sequence). CDR3 sequence (DNA): TGTGCCAGCAGTTTATCGATAGGAGGGGTCACTGAAGCTTTCTTT. This codes for CASSLSIGGVTEAFF.

V gene TRBV4-1 combines with J gene TRBJ1-5; D possibly corresponds to TRBD1 (6 bases). Trimming took 0 bases from V and 6 from J, leaving 18 bases between them. In germline, CDR1 is MGHRA, CDR2 YSYEKL. CDR3 length: 17 amino acids. The CDR3 loop reads CASSQEGAGGRGQPQHF. For the CDR3, the DNA is TGCGCCAGCAGCCAAGAGGGGGCGGGGGGAAGGGGTCAGCCCCAGCATTTT.